One and the same sample provided the 18 T cell receptor beta chains below, sequenced in a study of OX40 agonist ivuxolimab in advanced cancers. The assay was immunoSEQ multiplex PCR, and TCRdb's table has in-frame clones only and misses some. In the table there are tens of thousands of clones, approximately 80% of which are singletons. This material consisted of CD4+ or CD8+ T cells sorted from blood, taken in a trial of the OX40 agonist ivuxolimab. These TCRs come from an adult with an advanced solid tumor such as melanoma, head and neck, liver or kidney cancer.

V is TRBV11-2 and J is TRBJ2-1, with D perhaps TRBD1 or TRBD2 (5 bases each). The CDR3 is 15 amino acids. The germline V gene encodes CDR1 SGHAT and CDR2 FQNNGV. Deletions cut 5 bases from V and 7 bases from J, with 18 bases between. The CDR3 is CASSIRDRRVNEQFF. The CDR3 DNA is TGTGCCAGCAGCATCCGGGACCGCCGGGTAAATGAGCAGTTCTTC.

This clone turned up a few times. The CDR3 reads CASSPGPLLGSSGNTIYF. As DNA, the CDR3 is TGTGCCAGCAGCCCTGGTCCCCTTTTGGGGAGCTCTGGAAACACCATATATTTT. The chain combines TRBV5-4 with TRBJ1-3; unclear D gene. Germline V gene lookup returns CDR1 SGHNT and CDR2 YYREEE (reference sequence). V lost 4 bases to trimming and J lost 0 bases, with 20 bases between them. The CDR3 is 18 residues long. The variable domain in full, with the rest retrieved from reference TRBV5-4 and TRBJ1-3, is ETGVTQSPTHLIKTRGQQVTLRCSSQSGHNTVSWYQQALGQGPQFIFQYYREEENGRGNFPPRFSGLQFPNYSSELNVNALELDDSALYLCASSPGPLLGSSGNTIYFGEGSWLTVV.

This chain joins TRBV30 and TRBJ2-3; D remains ambiguous. V lost 2 bases to trimming and J lost 5 bases, with 14 bases between them. The length of the CDR3 is 14 residues. Per germline, CDR1 GTSNPN and CDR2 SVGIG (reference sequence). The CDR3 loop is CAWSTIAEKDTQYF. CDR3 coding DNA: TGTGCCTGGAGTACTATCGCCGAAAAAGATACGCAGTATTTT.

This chain connects TRBV7-9 to TRBJ1-2, with D perhaps TRBD1 (5 bases). V was trimmed by 3 bases and J by 5 bases, leaving 19 bases between them. The length of the CDR3 is 16 residues. The germline CDR1 and CDR2 sequences are SEHNR and FQNEAQ (reference sequence). This CDR3 is CASSFSGRETLYGYTF. DNA for the CDR3: TGTGCCAGCAGCTTTAGTGGCAGGGAAACCCTTTATGGCTACACCTTC. The complete variable domain, with remaining parts taken from reference TRBV7-9 and TRBJ1-2, reads DTGVSQNPRHKITKRGQNVTFRCDPISEHNRLYWYRQTLGQGPEFLTYFQNEAQLEKSRLLSDRFSAERPKGSFSTLEIQRTEQGDSAMYLCASSFSGRETLYGYTFGSGTRLTVV.

The rearrangement links TRBV11-2 to TRBJ2-7; 7 bases are shared with TRBD1. CDR3 length: 15 amino acids. CDR1 is SGHAT and CDR2 is FQNNGV in the germline V gene. The junction had 13 bases not matched to a gene; V was cut back by 5 bases and J by 6 bases. The CDR3 DNA reads TGTGCCAGCAGCCAGGTTCAGGGGGATCAGGGCGAGCAGTACTTC. It specifies CASSQVQGDQGEQYF. The full variable domain, its missing parts supplied by reference TRBV11-2 and TRBJ2-7, is EAGVAQSPRYKIIEKRQSVAFWCNPISGHATLYWYQQILGQGPKLLIQFQNNGVVDDSQLPKDRFSAERLKGVDSTLKIQPAKLEDSAVYLCASSQVQGDQGEQYFGPGTRLTVT.

The CDR3 sequence: CASSYAPLRGNEQFF. The CDR3 nucleotides are TGTGCCAGCAGCTACGCACCCCTCCGTGGGAATGAGCAGTTCTTC. The gene calls are TRBV7-3 and TRBJ2-1; no definite D call. V lost 4 bases, J lost 7 bases, and 17 bases lay in between. The CDR3 extends over 15 amino acids. From germline, CDR1 is SGHTA and CDR2 FQGTGA.

This chain connects TRBV6-6 to TRBJ2-6; D gene unclear. The germline V gene encodes CDR1 MNHNY and CDR2 SVGAGI (reference sequence). The ends were cut back, 3 bases at V and 4 bases at J, with 4 bases in the middle. The CDR3 covers 13 residues. The CDR3 loop is CASSYGGANVLTF. The CDR3 DNA reads as TGTGCCAGCAGTTATGGCGGGGCCAACGTCCTGACTTTC.

This clone was recorded a few times. CDR3 DNA sequence: TGTGCCAGCAGCCAACGCACCGGGGTCCAACGAAACACCATATATTTT. It translates to CASSQRTGVQRNTIYF. The genes are TRBV14 and TRBJ1-3; the D is unclear. CDR1 is SGHDN, CDR2 FVKESK, per germline. This CDR3 contains 16 residues. The V end was cut by 2 bases, the J end by 5 bases, with 16 bases between.

V gene TRBV10-3 combines with J gene TRBJ2-1; TRBD1 aligns across 7 bases. This CDR3 is built from 15 residues. CDR1 ENHRY and CDR2 SYGVKD come from the germline V gene. V shed 0 bases, J shed 9 bases, and the junction held 8 bases outside the gene matches. The CDR3 sequence is CAISESTGLRSEQFF. In nucleotides, the CDR3 is TGTGCCATCAGTGAGTCGACAGGGTTGAGGAGTGAGCAGTTCTTC.

The chain joins TRBV28 to TRBJ2-3; 13 nucleotides line up with TRBD2. V shed 0 bases and J 11 bases; nucleotides not matched to a gene: 5. This CDR3 comprises 15 residues. From germline, CDR1 is MDHEN and CDR2 SYDVKM. CDR3 residues: CASSLWGTSGKGQYF. The CDR3 DNA follows: TGTGCCAGCAGTTTATGGGGGACTAGCGGGAAGGGGCAGTATTTT. The full variable domain, with the rest looked up from reference TRBV28 and TRBJ2-3, is DVKVTQSSRYLVKRTGEKVFLECVQDMDHENMFWYRQDPGLGLRLIYFSYDVKMKEKGDIPEGYSVSREKKERFSLILESASTNQTSMYLCASSLWGTSGKGQYFGPGTRLTVL.

V usage is TRBV5-1 and J usage is TRBJ2-7, with D possibly matching TRBD1 (5 bases). Germline loops: CDR1 SGHRS, CDR2 YFSETQ. The CDR3 loop spans 14 amino acids. V was shortened by 0 bases and J by 3 bases, with 10 bases between the two germline ends. The CDR3 here is CASSLDRIYYEQYF. For the CDR3, the DNA is TGCGCCAGCAGCTTGGACAGGATCTACTACGAGCAGTACTTC.

The chain carries TRBV5-1 and TRBJ2-7; D remains unclear. Trimming cost V 0 bases and J 7 bases, with 14 bases left between them. Germline assignment: CDR1 SGHRS and CDR2 YFSETQ. This CDR3 is built from 14 residues. The CDR3 loop reads CASSLEGMMGEQYF. The CDR3 DNA reads TGCGCCAGCAGCTTGGAAGGGATGATGGGGGAGCAGTACTTC.

The J gene is TRBJ1-2, the V gene TRBV6-1; D gene ambiguous. This CDR3 spans 12 amino acids. Germline CDR1 reads MNHNS; CDR2 reads SASEGT. V gave up 3 bases and J gave up 7 bases, with 9 bases separating them. CDR3 loop: CASSERRRGYTF. The CDR3 nucleotides are TGTGCCAGCAGTGAGAGACGCCGTGGCTACACCTTC.

The rearrangement joins TRBV5-1 to TRBJ2-1, with D maybe TRBD1 (5 bases). The CDR3 is made up of 15 amino acids. V was cut by 4 bases and J by 3 bases, with 14 bases left in between. The germline CDR1 and CDR2 sequences are SGHRS and YFSETQ. The CDR3 DNA reads TGCGCCAGCAGCCTCCAGGGTGGGGTCTACAATGAGCAGTTCTTC. This encodes CASSLQGGVYNEQFF.

This sequence joins TRBV6-5 and TRBJ2-7; D remains ambiguous. The ends were cut back, 7 bases at V and 6 bases at J, with 22 bases in the middle. Germline CDR1 MNHEY, CDR2 SVGAGI. This CDR3 is built from 15 residues. CDR3 DNA: TGTGCCAGCAAACCCTTTCCCGGCCTGAAAGGCGAGCAGTACTTC. Residues: CASKPFPGLKGEQYF.

The V call is TRBV23-1, the J call TRBJ2-3; no clear D gene. Being an ORF, TRBV23-1 has a function that is uncertain. V was shortened by 2 bases and J by 7 bases, with 7 bases between the two germline ends. This CDR3 has 12 residues. CDR3: CASSQPLNTQYF. DNA for the CDR3: TGCGCCAGCAGTCAACCCTTGAATACGCAGTATTTT.

This chain joins TRBV6-1 and TRBJ1-2; TRBD1 might be the D (6 bases). Germline values: CDR1 MNHNS, CDR2 SASEGT. The germline V and J ends were trimmed by 9 bases and 3 bases, with 14 bases remaining between them. The CDR3 is 13 amino acids. CDR3 in amino acids: CASKPGTHYGYTF. As DNA, the CDR3 is TGTGCCAGTAAACCCGGGACACACTATGGCTACACCTTC.

DNA of the CDR3: TGTGCCAGCACCCCACGGGGGGACTCTGGGGCCAACGTCCTGACTTTC. It codes for CASTPRGDSGANVLTF. The chain links TRBV7-9 to TRBJ2-6; 7 bases line up with TRBD2. With V trimmed by 7 bases and J by 0 bases, 6 bases remained unmatched. The length of the CDR3 is 16 residues. Germline assignment: CDR1 SEHNR and CDR2 FQNEAQ (reference sequence).